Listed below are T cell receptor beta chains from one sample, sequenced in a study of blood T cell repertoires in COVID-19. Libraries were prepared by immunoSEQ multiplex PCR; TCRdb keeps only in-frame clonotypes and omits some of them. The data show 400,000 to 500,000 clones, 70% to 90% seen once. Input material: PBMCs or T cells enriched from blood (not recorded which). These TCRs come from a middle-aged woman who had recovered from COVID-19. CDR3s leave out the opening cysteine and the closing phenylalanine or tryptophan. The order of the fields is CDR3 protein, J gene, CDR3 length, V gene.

IPGQAYGYT TRBJ1-2 9 TRBV20-1
AWSREQGNQPQH TRBJ1-5 12 TRBV30
ASSNEPGTVYNEQF TRBJ2-1 14 TRBV7-2
ASSWRLAGGVETQY TRBJ2-5 14 TRBV5-4
ASSLDGGQAPGGYT TRBJ1-2 14 TRBV7-9
ASSQNPPGQGDGYT TRBJ1-2 14 TRBV4-3
ASVTPGNTEAF TRBJ1-1 11 TRBV7-2
ASSLWGTGGRSGANVLT TRBJ2-6 17 TRBV27
SVTGVQETQY TRBJ2-5 10 TRBV29-1
ATSRETGTEAF TRBJ1-1 11 TRBV15
ASSHQGIMNTEAF TRBJ1-1 13 TRBV6-2/TRBV6-3
ASSLAGVQRDNEQF TRBJ2-1 14 TRBV11-2
ASSISGFDLYEQY TRBJ2-7 13 TRBV19
ASSVVVGGYNEQF TRBJ2-1 13 TRBV9
ASSDSTSGSNEQF TRBJ2-1 13 TRBV6-4
ASSSNRDGIGEQF TRBJ2-1 13 TRBV13
ASSPQPIIYSGANVLT TRBJ2-6 16 TRBV18
ASSISTGWNEKLF TRBJ1-4 13 TRBV19
ASSEGTSFNEKLF TRBJ1-4 13 TRBV10-2
ASGSDMNTEAF TRBJ1-1 11 TRBV10-3
ASSPAGGPDTQY TRBJ2-3 12 TRBV4-3
ASSQEASGLNTGELF TRBJ2-2 15 TRBV4-2
ASSPVEYIGTGREQY TRBJ2-7 15 TRBV18
ASSVEASGRAAVGELF TRBJ2-2 16 TRBV9
ASSYGQTSGISLLPTQY TRBJ2-3 17 TRBV6-2/TRBV6-3
ASSLGMTGGNSPLH TRBJ1-6 14 TRBV7-9
ATSDTGTGDSYNEQF TRBJ2-1 15 TRBV24-1
ASSRGLAANNEQF TRBJ2-1 13 TRBV4-3
ASSLYGSSYNEQF TRBJ2-1 13 TRBV5-1
ASSPQGGSTDTQY TRBJ2-3 13 TRBV18
ASSQGYSGSVDTQY TRBJ2-3 14 TRBV4-3
ASSRGTGGVGEKLF TRBJ1-4 14 TRBV7-9
ASSVEWEGGYEQY TRBJ2-7 13 TRBV9
ASSHLRGSSYNEQF TRBJ2-1 14 TRBV4-1
ASSQTGYGYT TRBJ1-2 10 TRBV4-1
ASSLSGSPNTEAF TRBJ1-1 13 TRBV6-5
ASTSEGGGTEAF TRBJ1-1 12 TRBV2
ASSLGRAGAVNEQF TRBJ2-1 14 TRBV5-1
ASTPSYHGNQPQH TRBJ1-5 13 TRBV7-2
ASSPVGVGGEQY TRBJ2-7 12 TRBV5-1
AISPLGGGDTEAF TRBJ1-1 13 TRBV10-3
ASRLAGEYDEQY TRBJ2-7 12 TRBV7-9
ASVWDRETEAF TRBJ1-1 11 TRBV7-9
ASSRKVAGEEDQETQY TRBJ2-5 16 TRBV5-6
ASSLSPREQNLGYT TRBJ1-2 14 TRBV7-2
ASRTGETQPQH TRBJ1-5 11 TRBV6-5
ASSLIQFRGYYGYT TRBJ1-2 14 TRBV7-9
ASSFSSGRGLYEQY TRBJ2-7 14 TRBV7-9
ASSFGTLREETQY TRBJ2-5 13 TRBV7-9
ASSYAGQGVRTEAF TRBJ1-1 14 TRBV6-2/TRBV6-3
SALADRTDTQY TRBJ2-3 11 TRBV29-1
ASSEALRGGFNQPQH TRBJ1-5 15 TRBV6-1
ASSPRARAYNEQF TRBJ2-1 13 TRBV27
ASSIDAANYGYT TRBJ1-2 12 TRBV19
ASSPGQGTNIQY TRBJ2-4 12 TRBV18
ATSKGYKGETQY TRBJ2-5 12 TRBV15
ASSSRTSGSAFETQY TRBJ2-5 15 TRBV5-1
ASRNRVNQPQH TRBJ1-5 11 TRBV7-9
ASSPRQGEVLYEQY TRBJ2-7 14 TRBV7-9
ASSIQGNTGELF TRBJ2-2 12 TRBV6-5